A single sample is the source of the 24 T cell receptor beta chains below, sequenced in a study of blood T cell repertoires in COVID-19. Data came from immunoSEQ multiplex PCR; TCRdb stores just in-frame clones and leaves some out. Of around 250,000 clones detected, approximately 90% appear once; the ten largest clones hold 0.95% to 1.5%. The sequencing input was PBMCs or T cells enriched from blood (not recorded which). These receptors all come from a human donor in a cohort exposed to, infected with or recovered from COVID-19 (not recorded which). The donor label of this sample is uncertain.

V and J are TRBV2 and TRBJ1-1; the D is unclear. CDR3 length: 13 residues. CDR1 and CDR2 (germline): SNHLY, FYNNEI. The ends were cut back, 7 bases at V and 1 base at J, with 10 bases in the middle. CDR3 sequence (DNA): TGTGCCAGCACCTCCGGTGGGAACACTGAAGCTTTCTTT. Translating gives CASTSGGNTEAFF.

This rearrangement joins TRBV13 to TRBJ1-2; D ambiguous. Looked up from germline, CDR1 is PRHDT and CDR2 is FYEKMQ (reference sequence). V was trimmed by 6 bases and J by 5 bases, leaving 13 bases between them. This CDR3 region has 13 residues. Written as DNA, the CDR3 is TGTGCCAGCAGACGGGTTATACTTTATGGCTACACCTTC. As protein: CASRRVILYGYTF. The entire variable domain, with the rest obtained from reference TRBV13 and TRBJ1-2, is as follows: AAGVIQSPRHLIKEKRETATLKCYPIPRHDTVYWYQQGPGQDPQFLISFYEKMQSDKGSIPDRFSAQQFSDYHSELNMSSLELGDSALYFCASRRVILYGYTFGSGTRLTVV.

The CDR3 nucleotides read TGCGCCAGCAGCCAAGGGGGAGTGAGAGGGCCTGAAGCTTTCTTT. Translating it yields CASSQGGVRGPEAFF. This chain links TRBV4-1 with TRBJ1-1, with D uncertain. Germline V CDR1 and CDR2: MGHRA, YSYEKL. V was shortened by 1 base and J by 6 bases, with 15 bases between the two germline ends. The CDR3 contains 15 residues.

V is TRBV19 and J is TRBJ1-2; D is unresolved. The CDR3 is 13 residues long. The germline V gene has CDR1 LNHDA and CDR2 SQIVND (reference sequence). V shed 7 bases and J shed 8 bases, with 17 bases lying between them. The CDR3 nucleotides read TGTGCCAGTACCTCAGGCGTGGTTAGGGGCTACACCTTC. Protein: CASTSGVVRGYTF.

The chain uses TRBV19 and TRBJ2-5; D unresolved. V dropped 9 bases and J dropped 4 bases, with 9 bases sitting between them. The CDR3 totals 11 residues. From germline, CDR1 is LNHDA and CDR2 SQIVND (reference sequence). The CDR3 DNA is TGTGCCAGGAAGCTAATAGAGACCCAGTACTTC. It encodes CARKLIETQYF.

The genes are TRBV2 and TRBJ2-7, with 7 bases aligning to TRBD1. V lost 5 bases and J lost 5; bases outside the gene matches: 9. The length of the CDR3 is 14 residues. CDR1 is SNHLY and CDR2 is FYNNEI in the germline V gene. The CDR3 here is CASSLGDRVHEQYF. For the CDR3, the DNA is TGTGCCAGCAGTCTAGGAGACAGGGTCCACGAGCAGTACTTC.

The gene calls are TRBV6-1 and TRBJ1-6, with no clear D. The V gene's germline CDR1 is MNHNS and CDR2 SASEGT. The CDR3 runs 15 residues. V was pared by 2 bases and J by 0 bases, with 5 bases between. The CDR3 DNA is TGTGCCAGCAGTGAACGCAGCTCCTATAATTCACCCCTCCACTTT. Its protein product is CASSERSSYNSPLHF.

This clone was recorded only once. V is TRBV6-4 and J is TRBJ2-2, with 14 bases that match TRBD2. The germline V gene encodes CDR1 MRHNA and CDR2 SNTAGT. The CDR3 length is 15 residues. CDR3 sequence reads: CMTSGGDYVTGELFF. CDR3 in DNA: TGTATGACTAGCGGGGGGGACTATGTCACCGGGGAGCTGTTTTTT.

The chain combines TRBV7-9 with TRBJ1-1, with 8 bases identical to TRBD1. The CDR3 runs to 13 residues. Trimming at V came to 4 bases and at J to 4 bases, leaving 2 bases not matched to a gene. The germline gives CDR1 SEHNR, CDR2 FQNEAQ (reference sequence). CDR3 in DNA: TGTGCCAGCAGCTGGGGACAGGCCACTGAAGCTTTCTTT. Protein sequence: CASSWGQATEAFF.

The V gene is TRBV18, the J gene TRBJ2-5; tentatively, D is TRBD2 (5 bases). The CDR3 runs to 12 residues. V was pared by 1 base and J by 8 bases, with 8 bases between. The germline gives CDR1 KGHSH, CDR2 LQKENI. CDR3 in DNA: TGTGCCAGCTCACCACGCGGGTTAACCCAGTACTTC. Its protein is CASSPRGLTQYF. Filled out from reference TRBV18 and TRBJ2-5, the complete variable domain reads NAGVMQNPRHLVRRRGQEARLRCSPMKGHSHVYWYRQLPEEGLKFMVYLQKENIIDESGMPKERFSAEFPKEGPSILRIQQVVRGDSAAYFCASSPRGLTQYFGPGTRLLVL.

J is TRBJ2-7 and V is TRBV6-1, with TRBD1 identical over 9 bases. Per germline, CDR1 MNHNS and CDR2 SASEGT. With V trimmed by 2 bases and J by 1 base, 6 bases remained unmatched. This CDR3 spans 16 amino acids. The CDR3 spells CASSEFGQGSSYEQYF. In nucleotides, the CDR3 is TGTGCCAGCAGTGAATTCGGACAGGGGAGTTCCTACGAGCAGTACTTC.

This chain links TRBV4-2 with TRBJ1-3, with a possible D match to TRBD1 (6 bases). The CDR3 is made up of 16 amino acids. The V gene's germline CDR1 is LGHNA and CDR2 YNFKEQ. V dropped 1 base and J dropped 4 bases, with 14 bases sitting between them. Here the CDR3 reads CASSQGTTGNGNTIYF. CDR3 coding DNA: TGTGCCAGCAGCCAAGGTACTACAGGGAACGGAAACACCATATATTTT.

The V call is TRBV5-8, the J call TRBJ2-3; D possibly corresponds to TRBD2 (5 bases). Germline CDR1 SGHTS, CDR2 YDEGEE. The CDR3 is 13 amino acids. Trimming shortened V by 0 bases and J by 9 bases, and 11 bases separated the two germline ends. The CDR3 here is CASSLDAPGTQYF. CDR3 coding DNA: TGTGCCAGCAGCTTGGATGCCCCGGGGACGCAGTATTTT.

This rearrangement joins TRBV6-2 or TRBV6-3 to TRBJ1-6; D not resolved. Germline V gene lookup returns CDR1 MNHEY and CDR2 SVGEGT. The CDR3 covers 11 residues. The V end lost 2 bases, the J end lost 9 bases, and 2 bases lay between the germline ends. Written as DNA, the CDR3 is TGTGCCAGCAGTTACCGTTCACCCCTCCACTTT. Translating gives CASSYRSPLHF.

This chain joins TRBV7-2 and TRBJ1-5; 7 bases are shared with TRBD1. V gave up 2 bases and J gave up 7 bases; unmatched junction bases: 8. CDR1 is SGHTA and CDR2 is FQGNSA in the germline V gene. CDR3 length: 15 residues. CDR3 amino acids: CASSLISGGNQPQHF. CDR3 DNA sequence: TGTGCCAGCAGCTTAATTTCAGGGGGAAACCAGCCCCAGCATTTT.

The chain joins TRBV5-1 to TRBJ1-1; TRBD1 agrees at 9 bases. Germline V lookup: CDR1 SGHRS, CDR2 YFSETQ. CDR3 length: 16 amino acids. With V trimmed by 4 bases and J by 6 bases, 13 bases remained unmatched. CDR3 nucleotide sequence: TGCGCCAGCAGCCGGGGGACAGGGTCAGGGAAGCCTGAAGCTTTCTTT. Its protein is CASSRGTGSGKPEAFF.

The chain is built from TRBV15 and TRBJ1-2; D is uncertain. The CDR3 extends over 13 amino acids. Trimming took off 5 bases at V and 7 bases at J, with 14 bases between the two ends. Germline assignment: CDR1 LNHNV and CDR2 YYDKDF (reference sequence). This CDR3 reads CATSATRLSGYTF. As DNA, the CDR3 is TGTGCCACCAGCGCCACCAGGCTTTCTGGCTACACCTTC.

The chain links TRBV9 to TRBJ2-5; 7 bases are a match to TRBD2. CDR3 length equals 15 residues. Germline trimming cut 0 bases from V and 4 bases from J; bases unmatched to any gene: 6. Germline loops: CDR1 SGDLS, CDR2 YYNGEE. The CDR3 DNA follows: TGTGCCAGCAGCGTAGCAGGCGGGGGAAGAGAGACCCAGTACTTC. This codes for CASSVAGGGRETQYF.

This clone has only a few counts. One end of the junction fails to match germline, which may point to a read error. CDR3 nucleotide sequence: TGTGCCAGCACCGAGGGCAATAATCAGGCCCAGCATTTT. Protein: CASTEGNNQAQHF. The rearrangement uses TRBV2 and TRBJ1-5; D gene unclear. Germline V gives CDR1 SNHLY, CDR2 FYNNEI. CDR3 length: 13 residues.

This clone showed up just a few times. The chain couples TRBV7-2 to TRBJ1-6, with D unresolved. V lost 1 base and J 8 bases, leaving 12 bases between the germline ends. Looked up from germline, CDR1 is SGHTA and CDR2 is FQGNSA. The CDR3 is made up of 15 amino acids. The CDR3 loop is CASSLVLLGDSPLHF. As DNA, the CDR3 is TGTGCCAGCAGCTTAGTTCTCTTGGGAGATTCACCCCTCCACTTT.

The chain is built from TRBV18 and TRBJ1-1; D possibly corresponds to TRBD1 (6 bases). CDR3 length: 15 amino acids. Germline values: CDR1 KGHSH, CDR2 LQKENI. V dropped 5 bases and J dropped 4 bases, with 17 bases sitting between them. The CDR3: CASSSVGGAFTEAFF. As DNA, the CDR3 is TGTGCCAGCTCATCCGTAGGGGGGGCTTTCACTGAAGCTTTCTTT.

This clone appeared a few times. The chain joins TRBV4-1 to TRBJ2-3; D not resolved. The germline gives CDR1 MGHRA, CDR2 YSYEKL. The V gene lost 0 bases and the J gene lost 6 bases, with 7 bases spanning the gap. The CDR3 loop spans 13 amino acids. CDR3 region: CASSQDIRDTQYF. CDR3 sequence (DNA): TGCGCCAGCAGCCAAGATATACGGGATACGCAGTATTTT.

The chain is built from TRBV2 and TRBJ1-4; D gene uncertain. V was pared by 2 bases and J by 5 bases, with 3 bases between. The CDR3 covers 12 residues. Germline values: CDR1 SNHLY, CDR2 FYNNEI. The CDR3 region is CASSERNEKLFF. DNA for the CDR3: TGTGCCAGCAGTGAACGGAATGAAAAACTGTTTTTT.

V is TRBV5-1 and J is TRBJ1-6; 7 bases are a match to TRBD1. CDR3 size: 15 residues. With 4 bases clipped from V and 6 bases from J, the junction kept 7 bases outside the gene matches. CDR1 is SGHRS, CDR2 YFSETQ, per germline. This CDR3 is CASSDAGTVNSPLHF. The CDR3 coding sequence is TGCGCCAGCAGCGATGCAGGGACAGTTAATTCACCCCTCCACTTT.